The T cell receptor (beta chain) described here comes from a study of OX40 agonist ivuxolimab in advanced cancers. About the study: Partial responses, seen in three patients, involved one hepatocellular carcinoma and two cutaneous melanomas. Study-level points and caveats: Determination of antigen specificity was not performed for the expanded peripheral T cells. With doses of 0.1 to 3.0 mg/kg, CD4+ and CD8+ blood T cells had undergone clonal expansion by week 6.

The data were produced by immunoSEQ multiplex PCR, yet TCRdb's version contains in-frame clones alone and is incomplete. This table has 90,000 to 120,000 clones, roughly nine tenths appearing once. The CDR3 runs to 17 residues. Germline lookup yields CDR1 SGHRS and CDR2 YFSETQ. The V end was cut by 4 bases, the J end by 0 bases, with 17 bases between. In the case of this clone: What it binds is not known.

The chain couples TRBV5-1 to TRBJ1-3, with D tentatively TRBD1 (6 bases). The receptor was derived from an adult with an advanced solid tumor such as melanoma, head and neck, liver or kidney cancer. Sample: CD4+ or CD8+ T cells sorted from blood, taken in a trial of the OX40 agonist ivuxolimab. The CDR3 sequence: CASSQSPGQSSGNTIYF. The CDR3 DNA follows: TGCGCCAGCAGCCAAAGCCCCGGACAGAGCTCTGGAAACACCATATATTTT.